This T cell receptor (beta chain) comes out of a study of cytomegalovirus exposure and HLA in healthy donors. Study observations and caveats: Presence/absence analyses treated sequencing depth as roughly uniform across donors. By HLA locus, TCR association rates varied in a later analysis, with DRB1 showing the most and HLA-C the fewest. For TCR beta chains, V- and J-gene trimming was later linked to a missense DCLRE1C variant.

V shed 6 bases, J shed 7 bases, and the junction held 8 bases outside the gene matches. The V gene's germline CDR1 is SNHLY and CDR2 FYNNEI. This CDR3 region has 15 residues. PCR primers comprised 60 Vbeta and 13 Jbeta primers. Method: immunoSEQ multiplex PCR; TCRdb's copy keeps in-frame clones and lacks some. The table lists approximately 59,000 clones, around 73% of them singletons. Concerning this clone: What it binds is not known.

The J gene is TRBJ2-1, the V gene TRBV2, with 11 bases matching TRBD2. The sequenced sample consisted of PBMCs. The sequence was obtained from a girl aged 10 to 17 in good health and CMV-seropositive. CDR3 residues: CASRGTSGSLNEQFF. The CDR3 DNA reads as TGTGCCAGCAGGGGTACTAGCGGGAGTTTGAATGAGCAGTTCTTC. Variable domain in full (rest from reference TRBV2 and TRBJ2-1): EPEVTQTPSHQVTQMGQEVILRCVPISNHLYFYWYRQILGQKVEFLVSFYNNEISEKSEIFDDQFSVERPDGSNFTLKIRSTKLEDSAMYFCASRGTSGSLNEQFFGPGTRLTVL.